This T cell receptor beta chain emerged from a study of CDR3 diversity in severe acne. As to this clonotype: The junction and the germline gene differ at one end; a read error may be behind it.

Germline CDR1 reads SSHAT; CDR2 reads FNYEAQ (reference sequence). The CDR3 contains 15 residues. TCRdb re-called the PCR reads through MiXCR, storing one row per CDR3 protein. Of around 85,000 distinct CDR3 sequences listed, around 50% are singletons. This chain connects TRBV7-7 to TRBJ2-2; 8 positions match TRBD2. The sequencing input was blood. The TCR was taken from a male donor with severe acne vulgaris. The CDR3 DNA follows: TGTGCTAGCAGCGCTGCGGGAGGAGGCACCGGGGAGCTGTTTTTT. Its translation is CASSAAGGGTGELFF. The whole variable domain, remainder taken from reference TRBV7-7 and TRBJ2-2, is GAGVSQSPRYKVTKRGQDVTLRCDPISSHATLYWYQQALGQGPEFLTYFNYEAQPDKSGLPSDRFSAERPEGSISTLTIQRTEQRDSAMYRCASSAAGGGTGELFFGEGSRLTVL.